This TCR beta chain was obtained from a study of blood T cell repertoires in COVID-19. Study at large: Donors in the United States, Italy and Spain gave samples during acute or convalescent COVID-19.

Turning to this clone: Distinct nucleotide sequences in the sample also encode this CDR3.

Categorization into cohorts depended on clinical history that participants reported. The germline V gene has CDR1 SGHRS and CDR2 YFSETQ. This CDR3 contains 14 residues. Trimming took 0 bases from V and 2 from J; bases not matched to a gene: 2. As handled by the study authors: Cell counts per sample came from amplifying reference gene primers. Data came from immunoSEQ multiplex PCR; TCRdb stores just in-frame clones and leaves some out. V, J and clone size are taken as reported in that table, and D and trimming were inferred from the DNA itself. Of about 200,000 clones in the sample, approximately 80% are singletons; the top ten hold 12%.

V usage is TRBV5-1 and J usage is TRBJ2-7; 7 nucleotides align to TRBD1. This clonotype was sampled from a man in his forties who had recovered from COVID-19. The sample taken for sequencing was PBMCs or T cells enriched from blood (not recorded which). The CDR3 DNA is TGCGCCAGCAGCTTGGCGGGACAGCCCTACGAGCAGTACGTC. Translation: CASSLAGQPYEQYV.